The 12 T cell receptor beta chains presented below share a single source sample, sequenced in a study of shared clonotypes between healthy human individuals. Repertoires were generated with immunoSEQ multiplex PCR, while TCRdb's copy carries only in-frame clones and drops some. This table holds 850,000 to 1,200,000 clones, around 74% found once. The sequencing sample was made of memory CD4+ T cells sorted from blood. Subset meaning: CD45RA-negative fraction. These TCRs come from a man aged 18 to 30 in good health.

DNA for the CDR3: TGTGCCAGCAGTACCCCAAGCAGTAGAGGCGCCAACTACGAGCAGTACTTC. It yields the protein CASSTPSSRGANYEQYF. The gene calls are TRBV2 and TRBJ2-7, with no clear D. The CDR3 is made up of 17 amino acids. Trimming left V 5 bases short and J 3 bases short, with 23 bases between. CDR1 is SNHLY and CDR2 is FYNNEI in the germline V gene.

This clone was seen a handful of times. This chain joins TRBV5-1 and TRBJ2-5; 7 bases align to TRBD2. The germline V gene encodes CDR1 SGHRS and CDR2 YFSETQ. The CDR3 loop spans 16 amino acids. Trimming cost V 2 bases and J 11 bases; bases outside gene matches: 18. CDR3 loop: CASSLGTGGGASEQYF. CDR3 sequence (DNA): TGCGCCAGCAGCTTAGGAACGGGAGGCGGAGCTAGTGAGCAGTACTTC.

The chain uses TRBV6-5 and TRBJ2-7, with a possible D match to TRBD1 (7 bases). This CDR3 has 15 residues. Germline CDR1 reads MNHEY; CDR2 reads SVGAGI. The germline V and J ends were trimmed by 0 bases and 4 bases, with 13 bases remaining between them. This CDR3 reads CASSYSGGQIYEQYF. CDR3 coding DNA: TGTGCCAGCAGTTACTCCGGGGGACAGATTTACGAGCAGTACTTC.

V and J are TRBV7-6 and TRBJ2-7, with 13 bases fitting TRBD2. V lost 7 bases and J lost 0; bases outside the gene matches: 9. CDR3 length: 17 amino acids. Germline lookup yields CDR1 SGHVS and CDR2 FNYEAQ. CDR3 in DNA: TGTGCCAGCATAAGGGGACTAGCGGGGAGGTACTCCTACGAGCAGTACTTC. Amino acids: CASIRGLAGRYSYEQYF.

The table lists this clone with many counts. J is TRBJ1-1 and V is TRBV5-1; D is unresolved. Germline assignment: CDR1 SGHRS and CDR2 YFSETQ. The CDR3 has 12 residues. V was cut by 0 bases and J by 11 bases, with 11 bases left in between. The chain's CDR3 is CASSLEGLEAFF. CDR3 DNA sequence: TGCGCCAGCAGCTTGGAGGGCCTTGAGGCTTTCTTT.

This sequence joins TRBV5-1 and TRBJ1-5, with D perhaps TRBD1 (6 bases). The CDR3 length is 14 residues. Trimming cost V 4 bases and J 2 bases, with 10 bases left between them. Germline CDR1 SGHRS, CDR2 YFSETQ. This chain's CDR3 is CASSPGAGNQPQHF. CDR3 DNA sequence: TGCGCCAGCAGCCCAGGGGCGGGCAATCAGCCCCAGCATTTT.

The CDR3 DNA reads TGTGCCAGCTCCCCAAACACGCACAATGAGCAGTTCTTC. Translated: CASSPNTHNEQFF. J is TRBJ2-1 and V is TRBV18; D call uncertain. The V and J ends lost 6 bases and 5 bases respectively, with 11 bases between them. This CDR3 is 13 amino acids long. Germline CDR1 is KGHSH and CDR2 is LQKENI.

The chain links TRBV7-2 to TRBJ2-7; D is perhaps TRBD2 (5 bases). CDR1 SGHTA and CDR2 FQGNSA come from the germline V gene. Trimming shortened V by 4 bases and J by 7 bases, and 14 bases separated the two germline ends. This CDR3 is 13 amino acids long. The CDR3: CASSSLRSGEQYF. Written as DNA, the CDR3 is TGTGCCAGCAGCTCCCTCAGATCGGGGGAGCAGTACTTC.

The chain uses TRBV7-9 and TRBJ2-3; weak D call: TRBD2 (5 bases). Germline-derived CDR1 and CDR2 are SEHNR and FQNEAQ (reference sequence). The CDR3 is made up of 16 amino acids. The V gene lost 4 bases and the J gene lost 0 bases, with 14 bases spanning the gap. CDR3 in amino acids: CASSSPQAVSTDTQYF. The CDR3 DNA reads TGTGCCAGCAGCTCCCCCCAAGCGGTTAGCACAGATACGCAGTATTTT. The whole variable domain, remainder taken from reference TRBV7-9 and TRBJ2-3, is DTGVSQNPRHKITKRGQNVTFRCDPISEHNRLYWYRQTLGQGPEFLTYFQNEAQLEKSRLLSDRFSAERPKGSFSTLEIQRTEQGDSAMYLCASSSPQAVSTDTQYFGPGTRLTVL.

The V and J genes are TRBV19 and TRBJ2-7; weak D call: TRBD2 (6 bases). This CDR3 has 13 amino acids. The V gene lost 6 bases and the J gene lost 1 base, with 10 bases spanning the gap. The germline V gene has CDR1 LNHDA and CDR2 SQIVND (reference sequence). The CDR3 protein is CASRAGPSYEQYF. CDR3 DNA: TGTGCCAGTAGGGCGGGACCGTCCTACGAGCAGTACTTC.

This chain joins TRBV6-5 and TRBJ2-2; a possible D gene is TRBD2 (7 bases). Between the trimmed V and J ends, which lost 6 bases and 2 bases, there was a span of 13 bases. Per the germline V gene, CDR1 is MNHEY and CDR2 is SVGAGI. This CDR3 has 15 amino acids. CDR3 coding DNA: TGTGCCAGCAGCCGGGGAGGGGGTAACACCGGGGAGCTGTTTTTT. This sequence encodes CASSRGGGNTGELFF.

The rearrangement uses TRBV18 and TRBJ1-2; D call uncertain. CDR3 length equals 14 residues. The V end lost 2 bases, the J end lost 8 bases, and 15 bases lay between the germline ends. Germline lookup yields CDR1 KGHSH and CDR2 LQKENI. CDR3 loop: CASSPGLYSGGYTF. CDR3 DNA sequence: TGTGCCAGCTCACCAGGGCTATACTCCGGCGGCTACACCTTC.